This entry describes one T cell receptor (beta chain). Its antigen is unidentified. This record comes from a study of OX40 agonist ivuxolimab in advanced cancers. Overall study context: Patients in dose escalation had liver, melanoma, kidney or head and neck cancers.

The CDR3 extends over 15 amino acids. V lost 5 bases to trimming and J lost 0 bases, with 11 bases between them. Germline V lookup: CDR1 MNHEY, CDR2 SMNVEV (reference sequence). Generated by immunoSEQ multiplex PCR, the TCRdb table keeps only in-frame clones and is missing some. The table lists approximately 60,000 clones, 83% of them singletons. Study observations and caveats: Individuals who were partial responders at 0.1-3.0 mg/kg had clonal expansion that ranked among the lowest.

This rearrangement joins TRBV27 to TRBJ1-3, with D possibly being TRBD1 (5 bases). The TCR comes from an adult with an advanced solid tumor such as melanoma, head and neck, liver or kidney cancer. The source was CD4+ or CD8+ T cells sorted from blood, collected in a trial of the OX40 agonist ivuxolimab. The CDR3 region is CASSRDSFSGNTIYF. The CDR3 DNA reads TGTGCCAGCAGTCGAGACAGCTTCTCTGGAAACACCATATATTTT.